The 12 T cell receptor beta chains reported below all come from one sample, sequenced in a study of glioma-infiltrating T cells. The iRepertoire nested amplicon-rescue multiplex PCR amplified TCR alpha and beta CDR3s from RNA. Using its own MiXCR run on the multiplex PCR reads, TCRdb lists one record per CDR3 protein. The sample contains about 140,000 distinct CDR3 sequences, approximately 39% of which appear only once. The sequenced sample was glioma tissue, nonneoplastic brain tissue, or PBMCs (not recorded which). Receptors were obtained from a human donor with low-grade glioma or glioblastoma, undergoing nonglioma brain surgery, or in good health (not recorded which).

CDR3: CSAPGGYNEQFF. For the CDR3, the DNA is TGCAGTGCCCCAGGGGGGTACAATGAGCAGTTCTTC. The V call is TRBV20-1, the J call TRBJ2-1, with D possibly being TRBD1 (7 bases). Trimming took 6 bases from V and 4 from J, leaving 10 bases between them. The germline CDR1 and CDR2 sequences are DFQATT and SNEGSKA (reference sequence). This CDR3 region has 12 residues.

The chain joins TRBV12-3 or TRBV12-4 to TRBJ1-1; no definite D call. The ends were cut back, 4 bases at V and 2 bases at J, with 8 bases in the middle. The CDR3 is 13 amino acids. The CDR3 DNA sequence: TGTGCCAGCAGTTGGAACATAAACACTGAAGCTTTCTTT. This translates into CASSWNINTEAFF.

This rearrangement joins TRBV10-3 to TRBJ2-3, with D possibly TRBD2 on 6 matching bases. Trimming stripped 5 bases from V and 0 bases from J, with 12 bases between. The CDR3 contains 15 residues. The germline V gene encodes CDR1 ENHRY and CDR2 SYGVKD. CDR3 residues: CAISLSGGSTDTQYF. The CDR3 DNA is TGTGCCATCAGTTTAAGCGGAGGGAGCACAGATACGCAGTATTTT.

This clonotype was recorded a few times. V usage is TRBV15 and J usage is TRBJ2-5; D is possibly TRBD1 or TRBD2 (5 bases each). V lost 0 bases to trimming and J lost 5 bases, with 19 bases between them. The CDR3 loop spans 17 amino acids. Germline V CDR1 and CDR2: LNHNV, YYDKDF (reference sequence). CDR3 coding DNA: TGTGCCACCAGCAGAGATAGGAGAGGGGTGGTTGATGAGACCCAGTACTTC. Residues: CATSRDRRGVVDETQYF.

The chain carries TRBV7-2 and TRBJ2-7; perhaps TRBD2 as D (6 bases). V was cut by 4 bases and J by 9 bases, with 16 bases left in between. CDR1 is SGHTA and CDR2 is FQGNSA in the germline V gene. CDR3 size: 13 residues. CDR3 amino acids: CASSSSFQGGQYF. Here the CDR3 DNA reads TGTGCCAGCAGCTCATCCTTCCAGGGAGGGCAGTACTTC. Complete variable domain (other parts from reference TRBV7-2 and TRBJ2-7): GAGVSQSPSNKVTEKGKDVELRCDPISGHTALYWYRQSLGQGLEFLIYFQGNSAPDKSGLPSDRFSAERTGGSVSTLTIQRTQQEDSAVYLCASSSSFQGGQYFGPGTRLTVT.

This clonotype showed up just a few times. The chain carries TRBV7-9 and TRBJ1-1; D perhaps matches TRBD1 (5 bases). Trimming removed 1 base at V and 2 bases at J, with 8 bases between. Germline CDR1 reads SEHNR; CDR2 reads FQNEAQ (reference sequence). The CDR3 extends over 14 amino acids. The CDR3 protein is CASSLETANTEAFF. The CDR3 DNA is TGTGCCAGCAGCTTAGAGACAGCCAACACTGAAGCTTTCTTT.

Here the CDR3 DNA reads TGTGCCAGCAACGCCAGCCCTTTCGGTAGGGAGGCCTACGAGCAGTACTTC. It encodes CASNASPFGREAYEQYF. The chain uses TRBV7-2 and TRBJ2-7; D may be TRBD2 (6 bases). The germline V gene has CDR1 SGHTA and CDR2 FQGNSA. Trimming left V 7 bases short and J 2 bases short, with 24 bases between. The CDR3 loop spans 17 amino acids. Full variable domain (remainder filled in from reference TRBV7-2 and TRBJ2-7): GAGVSQSPSNKVTEKGKDVELRCDPISGHTALYWYRQSLGQGLEFLIYFQGNSAPDKSGLPSDRFSAERTGGSVSTLTIQRTQQEDSAVYLCASNASPFGREAYEQYFGPGTRLTVT.

About this clonotype itself: A read error may account for a junction end that differs from germline. This CDR3 is CATSRARSSYNEQLF. As DNA, the CDR3 is TGTGCCACCAGCAGAGCCAGGAGCTCCTACAATGAGCAGTTATTC. The chain recombines TRBV15 with TRBJ2-1; D gene uncertain. There are 15 residues in the CDR3. CDR1 and CDR2 from the germline V gene are LNHNV and YYDKDF (reference sequence).

The CDR3 DNA follows: TGTGCCAGCAGCGAACTAGCGGGAGGATACAATGAGCAGTTCTTC. Protein: CASSELAGGYNEQFF. This rearrangement joins TRBV14 to TRBJ2-1; 12 nucleotides agree with TRBD2. CDR1 SGHDN and CDR2 FVKESK come from the germline V gene. The CDR3 runs 15 residues. The junction had 3 bases not matched to a gene; V was cut back by 5 bases and J by 4 bases.

With regard to this clonotype: A read error may explain this, as a much larger clone is one base away. V usage is TRBV6-1 and J usage is TRBJ2-1; 10 bases align to TRBD2. The CDR3 is 16 residues long. Germline CDR1 MNHNS, CDR2 SASEGT. The CDR3 here is CASSVSGTSAYSEQFF. The CDR3 coding sequence is TGTGCCAGCAGTGTATCCGGGACTAGCGCCTACAGTGAGCAGTTCTTC.

This chain links TRBV2 with TRBJ2-3; the D gene is possibly TRBD2 (5 bases). V lost 7 bases and J lost 3, with 11 bases in between. Germline values: CDR1 SNHLY, CDR2 FYNNEI. This CDR3 is built from 13 residues. The DNA for the CDR3 is TGTGCCAGCAAGAGCGGTCAGACAGATACGCAGTATTTT. It is translated as CASKSGQTDTQYF. The full variable domain, rest sourced from reference TRBV2 and TRBJ2-3, is EPEVTQTPSHQVTQMGQEVILRCVPISNHLYFYWYRQILGQKVEFLVSFYNNEISEKSEIFDDQFSVERPDGSNFTLKIRSTKLEDSAMYFCASKSGQTDTQYFGPGTRLTVL.

This clonotype was seen only a few times. This rearrangement joins TRBV20-1 to TRBJ1-5; D uncertain. The CDR3 has 16 residues. In germline, CDR1 is DFQATT, CDR2 SNEGSKA (reference sequence). V gave up 0 bases and J gave up 4 bases, with 16 bases separating them. The CDR3 DNA follows: TGCAGTGCTAGAGAACTGGCCTGGAAACTAAATCAGCCCCAGCATTTT. It yields the protein CSARELAWKLNQPQHF.